One T cell receptor beta chain is described in this entry. Its antigen is unknown. Trimming took 5 bases from V and 2 from J, leaving 13 bases between them. The CDR3 has 15 amino acids. Germline V gene lookup returns CDR1 SEHNR and CDR2 FQNEAQ (reference sequence). Assay: immunoSEQ multiplex PCR; the TCRdb copy retains only in-frame clones and omits some. The sample has 99,000 or so clones, approximately 86% seen once. The source of the sample is a study of T cell responses to AZD1222 COVID-19 vaccine. Overall study results and limits: Clonal diversity may have been underestimated, and the donors were mostly white British, with more females than males. The study found Spike-specific TCR breadth and depth rose after two AZD1222 doses. Repertoire sampling occurred only after the peak T cell response.

The chain employs TRBV7-9 and TRBJ1-3; D uncertain. The sequenced sample was peripheral blood, obtained 28 days after the second dose of the MenACWY control vaccine. This sequence originates from an adult who received the MenACWY meningococcal vaccine as a control. CDR3 coding DNA: TGTGCCAGCAGCCGGGATACTCACGCTGGAAACACCATATATTTT. It specifies CASSRDTHAGNTIYF.